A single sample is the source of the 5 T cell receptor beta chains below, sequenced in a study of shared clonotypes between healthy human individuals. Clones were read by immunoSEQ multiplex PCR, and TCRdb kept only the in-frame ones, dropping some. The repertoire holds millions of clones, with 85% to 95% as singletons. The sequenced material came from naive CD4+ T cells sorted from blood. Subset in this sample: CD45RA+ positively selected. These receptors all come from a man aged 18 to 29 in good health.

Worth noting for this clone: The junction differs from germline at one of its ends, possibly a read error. The CDR3 reads CASPGAGVSHEQYF. CDR3 nucleotide sequence: TGTGCCAGCCCCGGGGCAGGGGTCTCCCACGAGCAGTACTTC. The chain is built from TRBV14 and TRBJ2-7, with D possibly being TRBD1 (6 bases). Germline V gives CDR1 SGHDN, CDR2 FVKESK. This CDR3 is 14 amino acids long.

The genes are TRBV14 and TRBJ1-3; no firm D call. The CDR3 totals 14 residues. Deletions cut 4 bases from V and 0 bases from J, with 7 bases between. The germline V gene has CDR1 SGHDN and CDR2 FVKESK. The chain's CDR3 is CASSRLYSGNTIYF. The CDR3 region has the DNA TGTGCCAGCAGCCGCCTGTACTCTGGAAACACCATATATTTT.

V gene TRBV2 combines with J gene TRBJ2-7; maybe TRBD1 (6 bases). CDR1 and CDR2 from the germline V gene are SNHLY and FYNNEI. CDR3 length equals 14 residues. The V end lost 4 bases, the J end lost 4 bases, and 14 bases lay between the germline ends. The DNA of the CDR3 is TGTGCCAGCAGTGTTGAGGGGGAAGGGTACGAGCAGTACTTC. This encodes CASSVEGEGYEQYF.

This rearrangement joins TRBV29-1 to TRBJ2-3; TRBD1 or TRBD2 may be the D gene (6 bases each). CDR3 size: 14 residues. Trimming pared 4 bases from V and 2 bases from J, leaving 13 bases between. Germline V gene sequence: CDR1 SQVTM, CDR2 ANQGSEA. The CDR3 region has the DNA TGCAGCGTTGTTACGGGGGCTATCACAGATACGCAGTATTTT. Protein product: CSVVTGAITDTQYF.

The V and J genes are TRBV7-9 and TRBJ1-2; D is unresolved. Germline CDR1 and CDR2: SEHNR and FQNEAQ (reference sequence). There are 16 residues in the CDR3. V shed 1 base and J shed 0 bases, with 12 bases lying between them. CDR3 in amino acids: CASSLVPGLANYGYTF. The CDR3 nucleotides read TGTGCCAGCAGCTTAGTCCCCGGTCTTGCTAACTATGGCTACACCTTC.